This TCR beta chain derives from a study of CD8 T cells in Susac syndrome (dated by TCRdb to the late 2010s). In terms of the full investigation: Of the Susac syndrome patients who were sequenced, roughly 8 were in clinical remission while about six had clinically active disease. At blood withdrawal, Susac syndrome patients were therapy-naive, treated with corticosteroids (with IVIg additionally given to some), or treated with IVIg alone. Whether CD8+ T cell activation and differentiation in Susac syndrome was antigen driven was tested using repertoire sequencing. The clonality of the CD8+ T cell repertoire was compared across over 9 healthy donors, roughly 14 Susac syndrome patients and around 15 multiple sclerosis patients. Results and caveats for the whole study, not just this receptor: The number of individuals in the TCR sequencing and HLA analysis was recognized as being relatively small. CD8+ repertoires in Susac syndrome showed clonal expansion, which was highest in CD8+ TEMRA cells and was greater in clinically active patients than in remitting patients. Looking at Susac-specific public clones, the researchers identified some 15 in the total CD8+ repertoire and a few in the CD8+ TEMRA repertoire.

RNA was extracted using the RNeasy kit, and roughly 0.5 to 1 ug of the RNA was reverse transcribed with random hexamers. The immunoSEQ multiplex PCR assay, which covers 54 Vbeta and 13 Jbeta segments, was used to amplify TCR beta CDR3 regions. PCR amplification bias was corrected by using a synthetic template baseline for primer optimization and computational correction. Turning to the authors' computational methods: Reads were assigned to V, D and J genes according to IMGT and analyzed in immunoSEQ Analyzer, with only productive sequences retained. Clonality was computed as one minus Shannon entropy normalized by log2 of the number of productive unique sequences. For each patient and control, public and private clones were evaluated within the 100 most prevalent clones. Clones were defined as Susac-specific when absent from the healthy and MS cohorts, from fewer than 1,300 published viral clones and from other ImmuneACCESS disease sequences. The public reads were run again by TCRdb, first through fastp at Q25 and then through MiXCR, and only productive beta chains were kept. When rows share a CDR3 protein, they turn into one entry using the most common DNA and genes. In this record, the V and J calls reflect TCRdb's handling and not the investigators' own analysis. The sample data list roughly 89,000 distinct CDR3 sequences, and about 96% of these were observed just once. The biggest ten clones account for 0.5% to 0.8% of the sample.

Peripheral blood CD8+ and CD4+ T cells from healthy donors, Susac syndrome patients and multiple sclerosis patients were profiled using high-throughput TCR beta sequencing. The Susac syndrome patients fulfilled recently defined diagnostic criteria for either definite or probable disease. Bulk CD8+ and CD4+ T cells were purified magnetically by negative isolation, whereas CD8+ TEMRA cells were enriched by FACS. Blood was collected in EDTA tubes and processed within 24 hours, with PBMCs isolated through density gradient centrifugation. PBMCs intended for TCR sequencing were cryopreserved in liquid nitrogen and were subsequently thawed in a 37 degrees C water bath. Purity of sorted or isolated CD4+, CD8+ and CD8+ TEMRA cells was at least 90%. A single count supports this clonotype. Its antigen specificity is not known. Base qualities are not at hand, and no much larger clone is one base apart. One read represents weak support.

The CDR3 measures 15 amino acids from cysteine to phenylalanine. The only DNA kept is the CDR3, 45 bases in frame from the first base. From a lookup of the germline V gene, CDR1 and CDR2 are LGHNA and YSLEER. The junction carries 15 bases between V and J, which are trimmed by 4 bases and 2 bases respectively. The sequence came from a human donor with Susac syndrome. Sample: CD8+ T cells from PBMCs. The sequence links TRBV4-3 to TRBJ2-7; possibly the D gene is TRBD2, per 6 matching bases. The DNA is TGCGCCAGCAGCCCGCTTTATCGGGGGACCTACGAGCAGTACTTC. It codes for CASSPLYRGTYEQYF.